This T cell receptor (beta chain) came from a study of cytomegalovirus exposure and HLA in healthy donors. Use of 60 Vbeta and 13 Jbeta primers characterized the PCR. Libraries were prepared by immunoSEQ multiplex PCR; TCRdb keeps only in-frame clonotypes and omits some of them. The sample carries 200,000 or so clones, roughly 80% recorded once. This CDR3 is 14 amino acids long. V trimming: 4 bases; J trimming: 5 bases; junction bases outside the gene matches: 4. The V gene's germline CDR1 is SQVTM and CDR2 ANQGSEA. Material: PBMCs. The chain is built from TRBV29-1 and TRBJ2-2; 10 nucleotides agree with TRBD1. This sequence originates from a woman in her 30s in good health and CMV-seropositive. The CDR3 bases are TGCAGCGTTGGGCCGGGACAGGGGACCGGGGAGCTGTTTTTT. Translation: CSVGPGQGTGELFF.